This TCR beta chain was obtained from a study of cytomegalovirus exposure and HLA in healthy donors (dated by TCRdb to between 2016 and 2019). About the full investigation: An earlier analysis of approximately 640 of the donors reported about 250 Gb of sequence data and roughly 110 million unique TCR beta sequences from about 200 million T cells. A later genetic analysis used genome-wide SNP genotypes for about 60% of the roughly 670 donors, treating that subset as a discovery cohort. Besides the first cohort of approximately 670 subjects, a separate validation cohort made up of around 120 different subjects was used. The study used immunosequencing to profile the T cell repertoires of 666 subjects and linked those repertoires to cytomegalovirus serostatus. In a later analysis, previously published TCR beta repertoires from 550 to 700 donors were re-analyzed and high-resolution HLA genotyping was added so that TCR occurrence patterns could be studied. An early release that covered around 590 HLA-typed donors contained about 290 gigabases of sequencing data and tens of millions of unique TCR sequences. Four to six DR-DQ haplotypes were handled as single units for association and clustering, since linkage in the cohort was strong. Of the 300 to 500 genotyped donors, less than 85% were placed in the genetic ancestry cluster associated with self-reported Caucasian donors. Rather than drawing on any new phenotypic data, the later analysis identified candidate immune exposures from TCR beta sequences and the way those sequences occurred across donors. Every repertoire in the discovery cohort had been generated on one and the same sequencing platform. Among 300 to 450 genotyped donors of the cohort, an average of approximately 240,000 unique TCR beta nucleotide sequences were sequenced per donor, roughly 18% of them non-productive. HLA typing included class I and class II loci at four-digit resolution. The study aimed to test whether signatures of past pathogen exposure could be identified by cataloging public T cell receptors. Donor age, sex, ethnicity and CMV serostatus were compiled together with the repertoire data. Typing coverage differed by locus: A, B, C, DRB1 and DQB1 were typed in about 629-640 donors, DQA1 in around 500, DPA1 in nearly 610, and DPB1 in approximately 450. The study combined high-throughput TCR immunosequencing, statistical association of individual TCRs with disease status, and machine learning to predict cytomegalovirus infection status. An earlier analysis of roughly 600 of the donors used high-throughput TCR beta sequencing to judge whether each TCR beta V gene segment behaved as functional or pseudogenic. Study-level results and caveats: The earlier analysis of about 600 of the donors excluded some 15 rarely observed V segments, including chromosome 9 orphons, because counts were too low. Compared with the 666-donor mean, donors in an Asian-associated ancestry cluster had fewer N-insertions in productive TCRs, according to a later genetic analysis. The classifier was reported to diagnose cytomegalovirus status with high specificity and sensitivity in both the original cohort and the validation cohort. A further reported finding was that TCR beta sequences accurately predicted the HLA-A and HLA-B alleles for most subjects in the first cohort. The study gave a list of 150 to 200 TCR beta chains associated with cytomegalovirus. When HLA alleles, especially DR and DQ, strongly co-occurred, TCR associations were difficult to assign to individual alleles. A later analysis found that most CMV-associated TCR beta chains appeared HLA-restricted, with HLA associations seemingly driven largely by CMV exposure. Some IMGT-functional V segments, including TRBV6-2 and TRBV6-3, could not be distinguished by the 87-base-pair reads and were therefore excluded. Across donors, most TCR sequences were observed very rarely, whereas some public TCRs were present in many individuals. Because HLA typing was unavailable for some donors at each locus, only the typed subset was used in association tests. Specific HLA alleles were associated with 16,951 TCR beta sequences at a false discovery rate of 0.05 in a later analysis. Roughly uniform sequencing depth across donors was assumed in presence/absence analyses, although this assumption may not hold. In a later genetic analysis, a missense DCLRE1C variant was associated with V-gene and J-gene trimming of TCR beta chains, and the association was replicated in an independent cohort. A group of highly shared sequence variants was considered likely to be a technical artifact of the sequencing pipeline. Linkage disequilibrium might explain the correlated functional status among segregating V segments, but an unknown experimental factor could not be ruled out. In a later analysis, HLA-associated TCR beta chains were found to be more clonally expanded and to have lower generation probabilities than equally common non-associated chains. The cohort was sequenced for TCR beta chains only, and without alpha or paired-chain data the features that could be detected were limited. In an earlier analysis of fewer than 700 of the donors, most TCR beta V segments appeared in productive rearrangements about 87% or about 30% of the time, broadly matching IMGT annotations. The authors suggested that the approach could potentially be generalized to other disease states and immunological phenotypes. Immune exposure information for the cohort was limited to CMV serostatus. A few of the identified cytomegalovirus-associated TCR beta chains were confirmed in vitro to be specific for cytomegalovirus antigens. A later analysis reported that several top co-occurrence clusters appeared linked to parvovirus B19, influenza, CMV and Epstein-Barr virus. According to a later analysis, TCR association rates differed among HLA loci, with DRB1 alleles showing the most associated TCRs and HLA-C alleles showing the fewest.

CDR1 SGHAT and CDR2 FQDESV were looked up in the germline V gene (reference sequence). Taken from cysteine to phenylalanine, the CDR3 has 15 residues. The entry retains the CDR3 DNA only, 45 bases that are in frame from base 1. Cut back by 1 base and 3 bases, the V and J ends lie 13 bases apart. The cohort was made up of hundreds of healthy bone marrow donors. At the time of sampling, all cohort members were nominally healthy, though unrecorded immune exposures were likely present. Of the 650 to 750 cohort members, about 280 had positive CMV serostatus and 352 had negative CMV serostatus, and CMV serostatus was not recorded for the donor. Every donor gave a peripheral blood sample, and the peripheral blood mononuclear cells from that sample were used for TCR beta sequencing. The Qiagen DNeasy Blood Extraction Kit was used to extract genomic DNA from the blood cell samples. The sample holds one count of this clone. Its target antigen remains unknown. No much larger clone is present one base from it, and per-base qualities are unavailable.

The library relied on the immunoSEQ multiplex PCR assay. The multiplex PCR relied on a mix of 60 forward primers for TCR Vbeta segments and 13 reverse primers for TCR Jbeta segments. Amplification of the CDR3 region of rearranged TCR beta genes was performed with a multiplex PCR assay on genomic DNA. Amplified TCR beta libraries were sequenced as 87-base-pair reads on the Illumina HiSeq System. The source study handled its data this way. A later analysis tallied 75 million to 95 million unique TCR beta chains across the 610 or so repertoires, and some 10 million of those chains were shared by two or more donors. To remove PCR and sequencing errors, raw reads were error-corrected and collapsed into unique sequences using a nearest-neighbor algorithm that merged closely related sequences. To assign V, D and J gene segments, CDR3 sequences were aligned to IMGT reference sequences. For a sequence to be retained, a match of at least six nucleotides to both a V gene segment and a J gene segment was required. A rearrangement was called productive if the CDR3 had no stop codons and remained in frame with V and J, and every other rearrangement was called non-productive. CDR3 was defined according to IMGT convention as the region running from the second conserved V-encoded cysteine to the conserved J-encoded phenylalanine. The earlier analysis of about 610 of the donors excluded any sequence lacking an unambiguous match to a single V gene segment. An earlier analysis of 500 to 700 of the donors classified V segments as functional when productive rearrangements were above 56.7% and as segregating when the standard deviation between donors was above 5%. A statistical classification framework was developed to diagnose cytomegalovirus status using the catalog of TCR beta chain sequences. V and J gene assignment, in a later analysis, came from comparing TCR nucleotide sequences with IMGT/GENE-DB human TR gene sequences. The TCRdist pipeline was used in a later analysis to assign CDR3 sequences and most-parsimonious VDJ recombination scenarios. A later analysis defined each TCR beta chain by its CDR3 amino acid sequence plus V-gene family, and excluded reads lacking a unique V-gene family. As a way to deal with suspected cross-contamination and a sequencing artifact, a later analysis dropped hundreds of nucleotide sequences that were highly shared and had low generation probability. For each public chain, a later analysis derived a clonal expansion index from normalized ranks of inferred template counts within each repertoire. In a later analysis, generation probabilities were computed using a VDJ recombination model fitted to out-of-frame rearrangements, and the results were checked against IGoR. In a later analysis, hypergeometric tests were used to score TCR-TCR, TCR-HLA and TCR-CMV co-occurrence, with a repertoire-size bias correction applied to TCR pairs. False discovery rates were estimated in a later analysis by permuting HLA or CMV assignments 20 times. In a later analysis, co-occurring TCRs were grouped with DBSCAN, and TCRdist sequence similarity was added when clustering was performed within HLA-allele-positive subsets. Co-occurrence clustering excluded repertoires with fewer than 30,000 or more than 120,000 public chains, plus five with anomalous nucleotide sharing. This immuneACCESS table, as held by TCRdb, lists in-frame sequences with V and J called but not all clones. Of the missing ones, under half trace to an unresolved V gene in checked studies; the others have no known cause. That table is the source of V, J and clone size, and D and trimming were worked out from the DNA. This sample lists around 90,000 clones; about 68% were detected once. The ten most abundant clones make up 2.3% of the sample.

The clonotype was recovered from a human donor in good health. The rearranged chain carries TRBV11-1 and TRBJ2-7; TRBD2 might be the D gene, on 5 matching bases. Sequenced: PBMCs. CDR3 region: CASSLETHGGYEQYF. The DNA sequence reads TGTGCCAGCAGCTTAGAGACCCACGGAGGCTACGAGCAGTACTTC.